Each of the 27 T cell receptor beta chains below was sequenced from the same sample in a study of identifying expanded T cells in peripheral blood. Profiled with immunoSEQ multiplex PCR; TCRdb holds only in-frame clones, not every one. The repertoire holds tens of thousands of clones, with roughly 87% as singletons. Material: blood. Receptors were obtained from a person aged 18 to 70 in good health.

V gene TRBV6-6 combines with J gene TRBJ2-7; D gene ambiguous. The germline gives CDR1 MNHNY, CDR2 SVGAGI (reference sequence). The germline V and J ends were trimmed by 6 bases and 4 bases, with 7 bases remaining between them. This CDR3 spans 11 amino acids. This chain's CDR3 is CASSDQYEQYF. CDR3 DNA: TGTGCCAGCAGCGACCAGTACGAGCAGTACTTC.

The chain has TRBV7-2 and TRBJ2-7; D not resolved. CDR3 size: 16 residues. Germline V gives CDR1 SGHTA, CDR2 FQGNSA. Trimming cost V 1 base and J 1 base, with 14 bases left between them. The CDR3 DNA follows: TGTGCCAGCAGCTTAGTTCCACCACCAAATTCCTACGAGCAGTACTTC. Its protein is CASSLVPPPNSYEQYF.

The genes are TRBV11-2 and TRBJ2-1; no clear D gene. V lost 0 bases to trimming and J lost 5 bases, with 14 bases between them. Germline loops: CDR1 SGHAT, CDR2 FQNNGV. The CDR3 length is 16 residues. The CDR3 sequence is CASSLDPGGTDNEQFF. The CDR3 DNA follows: TGTGCCAGCAGCTTAGATCCTGGCGGAACGGACAATGAGCAGTTCTTC.

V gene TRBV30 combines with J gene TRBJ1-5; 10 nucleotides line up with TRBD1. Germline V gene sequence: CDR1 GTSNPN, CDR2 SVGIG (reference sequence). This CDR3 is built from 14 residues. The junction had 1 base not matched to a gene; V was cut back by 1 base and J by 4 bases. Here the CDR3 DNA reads TGTGCCTGGAGTGAGGACAGGGGGAATCAGCCCCAGCATTTT. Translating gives CAWSEDRGNQPQHF.

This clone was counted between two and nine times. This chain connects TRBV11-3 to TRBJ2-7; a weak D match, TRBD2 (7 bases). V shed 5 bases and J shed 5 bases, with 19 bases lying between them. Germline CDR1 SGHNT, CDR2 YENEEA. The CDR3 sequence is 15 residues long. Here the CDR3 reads CASSIRGGRKDEQYF. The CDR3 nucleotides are TGTGCCAGCAGCATAAGGGGGGGACGGAAGGACGAGCAGTACTTC.

The DNA for the CDR3 is TGTGCCAGCAGCTCAAACCCACAGAGCGCCGAGCAGTACTTC. Protein product: CASSSNPQSAEQYF. The rearrangement links TRBV7-6 to TRBJ2-7; D not certain. Trimming took off 4 bases at V and 6 bases at J, with 16 bases between the two ends. From germline, CDR1 is SGHVS and CDR2 FNYEAQ. This CDR3 has 14 amino acids.

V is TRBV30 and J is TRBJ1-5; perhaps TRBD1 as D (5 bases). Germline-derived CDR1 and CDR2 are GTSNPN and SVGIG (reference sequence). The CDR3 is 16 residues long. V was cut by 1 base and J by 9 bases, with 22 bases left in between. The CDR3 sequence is CAWSAGTAFQRGPQHF. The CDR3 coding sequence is TGTGCCTGGAGTGCAGGGACCGCATTCCAAAGGGGGCCCCAGCATTTT.

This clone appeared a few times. The CDR3: CASSEGMTNEKLFF. The CDR3 bases are TGTGCCAGCAGTGAAGGGATGACTAATGAAAAACTGTTTTTT. The chain has TRBV6-5 and TRBJ1-4; D unclear. Germline assignment: CDR1 MNHEY and CDR2 SVGAGI. The CDR3 runs to 14 residues. Trimming pared 5 bases from V and 2 bases from J, leaving 9 bases between.

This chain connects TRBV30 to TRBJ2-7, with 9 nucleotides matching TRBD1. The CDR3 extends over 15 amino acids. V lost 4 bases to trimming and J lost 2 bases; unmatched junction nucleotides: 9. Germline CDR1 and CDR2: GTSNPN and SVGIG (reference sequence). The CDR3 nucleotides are TGTGCCTGGAATATGGGACAGGGCTTTACCTACGAGCAGTACTTC. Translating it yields CAWNMGQGFTYEQYF.

The CDR3 reads CASSFGREGSEQFF. The CDR3, as DNA: TGTGCCAGCAGTTTCGGGCGGGAGGGTAGTGAGCAGTTCTTC. V gene TRBV27 combines with J gene TRBJ2-1, with 9 bases aligning to TRBD2. Germline CDR1 MNHEY, CDR2 SMNVEV (reference sequence). This CDR3 has 14 residues. The V gene end was trimmed by 3 bases and the J gene end by 9 bases; junction bases not matched to a gene: 6.

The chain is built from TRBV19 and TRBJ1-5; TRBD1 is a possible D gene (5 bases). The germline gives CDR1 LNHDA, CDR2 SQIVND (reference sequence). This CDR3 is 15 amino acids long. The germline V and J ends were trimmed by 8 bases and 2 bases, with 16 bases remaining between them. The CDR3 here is CASSNFRGRNQPQHF. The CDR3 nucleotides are TGTGCCAGTTCGAACTTTAGGGGTCGCAATCAGCCCCAGCATTTT.

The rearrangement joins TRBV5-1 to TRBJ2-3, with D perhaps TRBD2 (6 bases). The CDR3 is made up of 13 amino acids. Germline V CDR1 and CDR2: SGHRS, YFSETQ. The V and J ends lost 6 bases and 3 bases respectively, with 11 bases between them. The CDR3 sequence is CASKAGNTDTQYF. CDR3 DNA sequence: TGCGCCAGCAAGGCGGGAAATACAGATACGCAGTATTTT.

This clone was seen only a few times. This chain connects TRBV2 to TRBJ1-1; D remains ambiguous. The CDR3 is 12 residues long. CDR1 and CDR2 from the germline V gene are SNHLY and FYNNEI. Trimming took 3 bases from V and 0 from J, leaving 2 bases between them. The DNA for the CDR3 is TGTGCCAGCAGTGACTTGAACACTGAAGCTTTCTTT. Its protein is CASSDLNTEAFF.

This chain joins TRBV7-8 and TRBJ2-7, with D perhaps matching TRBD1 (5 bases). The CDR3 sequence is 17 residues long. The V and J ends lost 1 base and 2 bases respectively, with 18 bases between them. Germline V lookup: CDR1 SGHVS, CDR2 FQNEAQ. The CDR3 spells CASSLDRPTVVAYEQYF. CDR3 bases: TGTGCCAGCAGCTTAGACCGACCGACAGTGGTCGCCTACGAGCAGTACTTC. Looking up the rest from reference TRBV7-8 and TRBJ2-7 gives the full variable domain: GAGVSQSPRYKVAKRGQDVALRCDPISGHVSLFWYQQALGQGPEFLTYFQNEAQLDKSGLPSDRFFAERPEGSVSTLKIQRTQQEDSAVYLCASSLDRPTVVAYEQYFGPGTRLTVT.

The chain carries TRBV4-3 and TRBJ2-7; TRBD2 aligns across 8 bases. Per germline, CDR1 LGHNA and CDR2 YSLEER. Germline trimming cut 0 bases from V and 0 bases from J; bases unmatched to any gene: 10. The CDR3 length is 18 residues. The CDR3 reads CASSQDTSGTRSSYEQYF. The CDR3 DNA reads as TGCGCCAGCAGCCAAGACACGAGTGGGACTAGGAGCTCCTACGAGCAGTACTTC.

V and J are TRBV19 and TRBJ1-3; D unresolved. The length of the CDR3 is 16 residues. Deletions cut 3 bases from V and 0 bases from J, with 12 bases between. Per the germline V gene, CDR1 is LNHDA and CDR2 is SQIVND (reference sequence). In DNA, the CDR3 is TGTGCCAGTAGTATTCCCCCCTTCAGCTCTGGAAACACCATATATTTT. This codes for CASSIPPFSSGNTIYF.

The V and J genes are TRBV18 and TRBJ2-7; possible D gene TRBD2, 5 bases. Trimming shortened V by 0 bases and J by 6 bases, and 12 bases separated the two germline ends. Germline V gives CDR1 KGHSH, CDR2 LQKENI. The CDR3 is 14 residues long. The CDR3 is CASSPPNGESEQYF. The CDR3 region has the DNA TGTGCCAGCTCACCACCGAACGGGGAGTCCGAGCAGTACTTC.

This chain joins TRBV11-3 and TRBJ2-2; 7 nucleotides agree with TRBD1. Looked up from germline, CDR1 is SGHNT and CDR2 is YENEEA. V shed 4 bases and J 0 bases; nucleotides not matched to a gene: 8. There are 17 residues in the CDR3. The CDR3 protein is CASSSRRQGANTGELFF. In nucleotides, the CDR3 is TGTGCCAGCAGCTCACGACGACAGGGAGCGAACACCGGGGAGCTGTTTTTT.

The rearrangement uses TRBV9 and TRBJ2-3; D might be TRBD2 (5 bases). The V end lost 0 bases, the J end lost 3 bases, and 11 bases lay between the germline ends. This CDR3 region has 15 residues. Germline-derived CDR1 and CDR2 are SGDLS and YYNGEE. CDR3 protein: CASSVVGESTDTQYF. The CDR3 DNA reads TGTGCCAGCAGCGTAGTCGGGGAAAGTACAGATACGCAGTATTTT.

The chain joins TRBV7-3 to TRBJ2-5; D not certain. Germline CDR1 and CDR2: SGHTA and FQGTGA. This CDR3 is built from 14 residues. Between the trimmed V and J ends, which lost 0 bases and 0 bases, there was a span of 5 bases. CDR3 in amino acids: CASSLTSYQETQYF. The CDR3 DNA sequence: TGTGCCAGCAGCTTAACCTCGTACCAAGAGACCCAGTACTTC.

The CDR3 protein is CASSLGVGFSSYNEQFF. As DNA, the CDR3 is TGCGCCAGCAGCTTGGGCGTGGGTTTTAGCTCCTACAATGAGCAGTTCTTC. The gene calls are TRBV5-1 and TRBJ2-1; unclear D gene. Germline loops: CDR1 SGHRS, CDR2 YFSETQ. V was clipped by 0 bases and J by 0 bases, with 13 bases between them. The length of the CDR3 is 17 residues.

The DNA for the CDR3 is TGTGCCAGCAGGCCGACAGACAGCTCTGGAAACACCATATATTTT. Its translation is CASRPTDSSGNTIYF. The chain combines TRBV25-1 with TRBJ1-3, with D perhaps TRBD1 (5 bases). The CDR3 consists of 15 residues. The V end lost 6 bases, the J end lost 0 bases, and 12 bases lay between the germline ends. The germline V gene has CDR1 MGHDK and CDR2 SYGVNS.

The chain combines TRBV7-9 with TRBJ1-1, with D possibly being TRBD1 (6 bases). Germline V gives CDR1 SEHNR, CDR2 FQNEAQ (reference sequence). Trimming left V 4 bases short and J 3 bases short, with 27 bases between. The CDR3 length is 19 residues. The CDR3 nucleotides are TGTGCCAGCAGCTCTATCCGGCTACGTCCCAGGGGCGGGGACACTGAAGCTTTCTTT. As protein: CASSSIRLRPRGGDTEAFF.

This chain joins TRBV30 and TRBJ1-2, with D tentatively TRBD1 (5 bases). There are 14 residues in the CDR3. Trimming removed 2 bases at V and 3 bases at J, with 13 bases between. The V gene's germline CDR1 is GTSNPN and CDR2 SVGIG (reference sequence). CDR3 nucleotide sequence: TGTGCCTGGAGTAGGGGAGACCGTGACTATGGCTACACCTTC. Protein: CAWSRGDRDYGYTF.

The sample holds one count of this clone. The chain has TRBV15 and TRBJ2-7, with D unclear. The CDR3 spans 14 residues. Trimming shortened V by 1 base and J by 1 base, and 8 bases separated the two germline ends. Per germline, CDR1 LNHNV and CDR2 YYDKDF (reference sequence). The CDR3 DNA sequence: TGTGCCACCAGCAGAGTTGGCGGATCCTACGAGCAGTACTTC. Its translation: CATSRVGGSYEQYF.

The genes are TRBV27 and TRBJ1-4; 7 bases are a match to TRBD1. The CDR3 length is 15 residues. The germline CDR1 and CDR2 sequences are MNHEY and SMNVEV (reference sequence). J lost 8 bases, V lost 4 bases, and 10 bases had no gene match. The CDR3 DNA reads TGTGCCAGCAGTTATATACCCCCGGGACAGGAAAAACTGTTTTTT. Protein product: CASSYIPPGQEKLFF.

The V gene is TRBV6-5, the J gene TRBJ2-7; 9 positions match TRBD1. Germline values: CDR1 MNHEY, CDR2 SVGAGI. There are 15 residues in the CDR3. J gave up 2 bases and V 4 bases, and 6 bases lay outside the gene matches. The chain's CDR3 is CASSSTDRGAYEQYF. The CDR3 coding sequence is TGTGCCAGCAGTTCAACAGACAGGGGGGCCTACGAGCAGTACTTC.